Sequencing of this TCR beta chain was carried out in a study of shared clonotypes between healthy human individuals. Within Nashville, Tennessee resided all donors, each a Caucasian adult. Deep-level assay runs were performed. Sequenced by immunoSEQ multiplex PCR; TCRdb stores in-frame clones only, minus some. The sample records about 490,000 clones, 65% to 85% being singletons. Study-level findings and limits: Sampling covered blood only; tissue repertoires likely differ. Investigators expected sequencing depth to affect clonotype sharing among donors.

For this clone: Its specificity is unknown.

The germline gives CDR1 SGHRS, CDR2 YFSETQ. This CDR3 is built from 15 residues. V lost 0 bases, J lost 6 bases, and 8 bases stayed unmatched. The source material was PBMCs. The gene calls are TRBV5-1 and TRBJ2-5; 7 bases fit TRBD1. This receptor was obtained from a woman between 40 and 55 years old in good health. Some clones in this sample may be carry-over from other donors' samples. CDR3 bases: TGCGCCAGCAGCTTGGGCCGGGACAGAACCCAGACCCAGTACTTC. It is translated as CASSLGRDRTQTQYF.